A selection of T cell receptor beta chains follows, all from one sample in a study of CXCR3-negative and CXCR3-positive naive CD8 T cells. After re-calling the 5' RACE reads, TCRdb lists one entry per CDR3 protein, DNA absent. This table lists about 53,000 distinct CDR3 sequences. The material sequenced was naive CXCR3- CD8+ T cells from blood. Receptor source: a human donor in good health. Some clones in this sample may be carry-over from other donors' samples. The CDR3 runs from the conserved cysteine through the conserved F or W.

TRBV29-1	TRBJ2-7	CSVEGQGDSYEQYF
TRBV7-8	TRBJ2-3	CASSLIGGPQYF
TRBV28	TRBJ2-1	CASNGDRVFNEQFF
TRBV7-7	TRBJ2-2	CAIEITGELFF
TRBV29-1	TRBJ2-1	CSGSGTGSSYNEQFF
TRBV7-9	TRBJ2-3	CASSLRPGQGAIDTQYF
TRBV6-2/TRBV6-3	TRBJ1-1	CASSYDRGRLGNTEAFF
TRBV14	TRBJ1-5	CASSQGLGQPQHF
TRBV4-2	TRBJ1-1	CASSQDRLGLTEAFF
TRBV9	TRBJ2-7	CASSVEGQGADEQYF
TRBV12-3/TRBV12-4	TRBJ2-1	CASSSTSGAYNEQFF
TRBV7-8	TRBJ2-1	CASSPWARDFYNEQFF
TRBV6-5	TRBJ2-7	CASRHGTGNYEQYF
TRBV5-1	TRBJ2-1	CASSLGINEQFF
TRBV4-3	TRBJ2-7	CASSQDRLGGYEQYF
TRBV3-1	TRBJ1-1	CASSQQTGNTEAFF
TRBV10-3	TRBJ1-2	CAIRDGGANNYGYTF
TRBV7-7	TRBJ1-2	CASSLGTGGFFGGYTF
TRBV6-2/TRBV6-3	TRBJ2-7	CASSLLDSPPEQYF
TRBV4-1	TRBJ2-4	CASSRDPGPRAKNIQYF
TRBV4-3	TRBJ2-3	CASSQESTNTDTQYF
TRBV25-1	TRBJ2-7	CASSVGAAAYEQYF
TRBV7-9	TRBJ2-1	CASSPVWGASVNEQFF
TRBV15	TRBJ1-1	CATSRDRGGTEAFF
TRBV7-9	TRBJ2-5	CASSHRPGHFARQTQYF
TRBV4-3	TRBJ1-2	CASSQDVGAPSYGYTF
TRBV27	TRBJ2-7	CASTGQENYEQYF
TRBV20-1	TRBJ2-1	CSSLSGPYNEQFF
TRBV29-1	TRBJ2-5	CSAAGTGLAGVETQYF
TRBV14	TRBJ2-7	CASSQGAGPSYEQYF
TRBV6-1	TRBJ1-1	CASSEEPGLTTEAFF
TRBV14	TRBJ2-5	CASSQDPSGGAQTQYF
TRBV29-1	TRBJ2-6	CSVERLGANVLTF
TRBV27	TRBJ2-3	CASSLPGSTDTQYF
TRBV5-1	TRBJ2-7	CASSSSGQGKESYEQYF
TRBV29-1	TRBJ2-3	CSAPAGGPRDTQYF
TRBV7-2	TRBJ1-1	CASRTANTEAFF
TRBV24-1	TRBJ2-3	CATSGRGGRSTDTQYF
TRBV11-2	TRBJ2-2	CASSTDNLHTGELFF
TRBV20-1	TRBJ2-7	CSASRDRTTSYEQYF
TRBV29-1	TRBJ1-2	CSVDGGDTSYTF
TRBV12-3/TRBV12-4	TRBJ2-5	CASSPGGAGETQYF
TRBV5-1	TRBJ2-3	CASSLLGTSTDTQYF
TRBV5-6	TRBJ2-7	CASSPDRGAYEQYF
TRBV7-2	TRBJ1-2	CASGPGGTICGYTF
TRBV15	TRBJ2-1	CATSGVGDIGISEQFF
TRBV4-3	TRBJ2-1	CASSEGSSYNEQFF
TRBV7-8	TRBJ1-2	CANSFIADGYTF
TRBV12-3/TRBV12-4	TRBJ1-1	CASSLSVPMNTEAFF
TRBV29-1	TRBJ1-1	CSVGDRPPAPTEAFF
TRBV7-9	TRBJ2-2	CASSLEIGNTGELFF
TRBV29-1	TRBJ1-2	CSVDGRVTNKWGYTF
TRBV28	TRBJ2-7	CASSLPGDMNEQYF
TRBV7-9	TRBJ2-5	CASSTSGDRGETQYF
TRBV27	TRBJ2-7	CASSLRQAYYEQYF
TRBV19	TRBJ2-1	CASSPASGHEQFF
TRBV28	TRBJ2-7	CASSLPGTSSYEQYF
TRBV29-1	TRBJ2-5	CSVEGGASETQYF
TRBV10-3	TRBJ1-2	CAISEPDSGPIYGYTF